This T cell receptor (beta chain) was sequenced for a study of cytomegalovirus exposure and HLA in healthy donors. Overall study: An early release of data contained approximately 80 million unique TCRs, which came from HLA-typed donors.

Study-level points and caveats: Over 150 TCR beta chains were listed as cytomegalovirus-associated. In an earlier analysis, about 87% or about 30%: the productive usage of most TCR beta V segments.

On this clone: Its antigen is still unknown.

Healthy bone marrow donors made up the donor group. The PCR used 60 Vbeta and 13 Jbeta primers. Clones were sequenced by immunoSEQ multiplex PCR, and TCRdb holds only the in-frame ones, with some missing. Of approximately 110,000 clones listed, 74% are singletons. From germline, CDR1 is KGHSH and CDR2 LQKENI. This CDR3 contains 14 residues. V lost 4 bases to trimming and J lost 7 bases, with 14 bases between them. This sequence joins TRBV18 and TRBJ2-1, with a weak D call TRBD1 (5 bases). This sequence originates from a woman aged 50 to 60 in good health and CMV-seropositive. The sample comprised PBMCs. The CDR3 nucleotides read TGTGCCAGCTCACAAACACAGGCTAAAAATGAGCAGTTCTTC. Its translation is CASSQTQAKNEQFF.